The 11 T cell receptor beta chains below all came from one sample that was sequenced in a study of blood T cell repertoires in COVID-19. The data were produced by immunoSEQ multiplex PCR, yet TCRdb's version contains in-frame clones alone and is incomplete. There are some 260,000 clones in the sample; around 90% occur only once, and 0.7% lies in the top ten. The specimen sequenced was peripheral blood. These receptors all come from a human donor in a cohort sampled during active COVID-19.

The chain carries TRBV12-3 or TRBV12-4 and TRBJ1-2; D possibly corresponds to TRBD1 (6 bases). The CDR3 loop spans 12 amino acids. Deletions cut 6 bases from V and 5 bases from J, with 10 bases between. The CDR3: CASRIGGYGYTF. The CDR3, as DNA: TGTGCCAGCAGGATAGGGGGATATGGCTACACCTTC.

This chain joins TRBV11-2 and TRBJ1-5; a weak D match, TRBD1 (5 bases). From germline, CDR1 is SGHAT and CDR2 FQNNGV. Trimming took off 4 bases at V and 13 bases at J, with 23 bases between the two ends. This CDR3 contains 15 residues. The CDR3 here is CASSSSGGIGDTQHF. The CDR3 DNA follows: TGTGCCAGCAGCTCAAGCGGGGGGATTGGAGACACTCAGCATTTT.

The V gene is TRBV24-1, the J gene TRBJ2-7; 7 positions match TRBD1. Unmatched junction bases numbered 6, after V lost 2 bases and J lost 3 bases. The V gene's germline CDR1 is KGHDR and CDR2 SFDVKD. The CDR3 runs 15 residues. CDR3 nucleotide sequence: TGTGCCACCAGTGATTCCACGGACAGGAACTACGAGCAGTACTTC. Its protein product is CATSDSTDRNYEQYF.

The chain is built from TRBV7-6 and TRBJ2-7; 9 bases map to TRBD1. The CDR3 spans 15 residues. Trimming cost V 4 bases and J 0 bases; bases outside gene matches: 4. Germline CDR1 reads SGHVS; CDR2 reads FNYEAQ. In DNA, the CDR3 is TGTGCCAGCAGCTCCGGACAGGGGTACTCCTACGAGCAGTACTTC. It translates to CASSSGQGYSYEQYF.

CDR3 DNA sequence: TGTGCCAGCTCACGTTTACAGGCTTCTAATGAAAAACTGTTTTTT. This translates into CASSRLQASNEKLFF. This chain links TRBV18 with TRBJ1-4; perhaps TRBD1 as D (5 bases). CDR3 length: 15 residues. V lost 4 bases and J 3 bases, leaving 12 bases between the germline ends. CDR1 is KGHSH and CDR2 is LQKENI in the germline V gene.

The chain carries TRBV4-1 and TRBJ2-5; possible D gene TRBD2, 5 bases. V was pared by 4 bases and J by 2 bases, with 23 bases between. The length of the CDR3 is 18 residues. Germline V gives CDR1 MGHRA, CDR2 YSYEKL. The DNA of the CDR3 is TGCGCCAGCAGCCTCGGACTCTCCCATCGGGCTTTACAAGAGACCCAGTACTTC. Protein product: CASSLGLSHRALQETQYF.

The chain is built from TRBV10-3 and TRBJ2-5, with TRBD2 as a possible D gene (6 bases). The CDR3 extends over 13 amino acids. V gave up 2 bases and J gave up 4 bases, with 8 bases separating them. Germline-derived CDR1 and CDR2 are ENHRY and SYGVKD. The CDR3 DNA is TGTGCCATCAGTGAGCGGGAGAGAGAGACCCAGTACTTC. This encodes CAISERERETQYF.

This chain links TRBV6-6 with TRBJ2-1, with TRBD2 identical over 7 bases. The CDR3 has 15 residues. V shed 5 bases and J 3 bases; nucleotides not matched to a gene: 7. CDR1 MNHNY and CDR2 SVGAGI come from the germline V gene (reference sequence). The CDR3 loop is CASSPGGGVYNEQFF. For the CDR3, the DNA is TGTGCCAGCAGTCCCGGGGGAGGGGTCTACAATGAGCAGTTCTTC.

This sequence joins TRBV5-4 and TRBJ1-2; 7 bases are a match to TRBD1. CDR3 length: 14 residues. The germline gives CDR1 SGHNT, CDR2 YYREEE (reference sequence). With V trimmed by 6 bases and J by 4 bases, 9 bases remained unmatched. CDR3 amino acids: CASTPGGQRYGYTF. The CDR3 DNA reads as TGTGCCAGCACCCCCGGGGGACAGCGCTATGGCTACACCTTC. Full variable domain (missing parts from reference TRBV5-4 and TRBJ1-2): ETGVTQSPTHLIKTRGQQVTLRCSSQSGHNTVSWYQQALGQGPQFIFQYYREEENGRGNFPPRFSGLQFPNYSSELNVNALELDDSALYLCASTPGGQRYGYTFGSGTRLTVV.

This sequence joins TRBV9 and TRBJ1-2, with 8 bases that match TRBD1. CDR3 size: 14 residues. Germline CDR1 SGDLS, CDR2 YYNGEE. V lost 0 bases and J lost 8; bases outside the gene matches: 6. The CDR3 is CASSVDQGAGGYTF. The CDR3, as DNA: TGTGCCAGCAGCGTAGACCAGGGGGCGGGCGGCTACACCTTC.

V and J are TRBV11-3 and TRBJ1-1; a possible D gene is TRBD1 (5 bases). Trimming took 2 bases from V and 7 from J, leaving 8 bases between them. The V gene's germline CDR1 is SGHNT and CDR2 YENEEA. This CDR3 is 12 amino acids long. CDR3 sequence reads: CASSLLQGEAFF. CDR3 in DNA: TGTGCCAGCAGCTTACTTCAGGGTGAAGCTTTCTTT.